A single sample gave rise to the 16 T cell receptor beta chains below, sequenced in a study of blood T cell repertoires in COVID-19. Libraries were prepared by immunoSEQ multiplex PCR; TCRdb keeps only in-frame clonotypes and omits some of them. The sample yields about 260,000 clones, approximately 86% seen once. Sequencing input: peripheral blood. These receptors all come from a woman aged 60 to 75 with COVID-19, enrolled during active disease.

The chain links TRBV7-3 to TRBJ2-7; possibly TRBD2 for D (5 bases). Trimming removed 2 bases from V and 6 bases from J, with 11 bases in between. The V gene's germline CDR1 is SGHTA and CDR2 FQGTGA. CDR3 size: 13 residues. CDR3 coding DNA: TGTGCCAGCAGCTTATATCGGGATTTCGAGCAGTACTTC. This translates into CASSLYRDFEQYF. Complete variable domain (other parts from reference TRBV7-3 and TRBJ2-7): GAGVSQTPSNKVTEKGKYVELRCDPISGHTALYWYRQSLGQGPEFLIYFQGTGAADDSGLPNDRFFAVRPEGSVSTLKIQRTERGDSAVYLCASSLYRDFEQYFGPGTRLTVT.

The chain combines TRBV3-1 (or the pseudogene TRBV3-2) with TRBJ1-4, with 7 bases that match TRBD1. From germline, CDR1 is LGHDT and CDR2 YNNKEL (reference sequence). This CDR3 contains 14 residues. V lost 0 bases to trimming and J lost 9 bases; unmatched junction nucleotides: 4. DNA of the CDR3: TGTGCCAGCAGCCAAGATGCAGGGGGGCAAAAACTGTTTTTT. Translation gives CASSQDAGGQKLFF.

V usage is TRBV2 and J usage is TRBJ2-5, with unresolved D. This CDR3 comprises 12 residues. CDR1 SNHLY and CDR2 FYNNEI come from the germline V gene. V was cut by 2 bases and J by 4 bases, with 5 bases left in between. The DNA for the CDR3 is TGTGCCAGCAGTGAAAGGAGAGAGACCCAGTACTTC. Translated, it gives CASSERRETQYF.

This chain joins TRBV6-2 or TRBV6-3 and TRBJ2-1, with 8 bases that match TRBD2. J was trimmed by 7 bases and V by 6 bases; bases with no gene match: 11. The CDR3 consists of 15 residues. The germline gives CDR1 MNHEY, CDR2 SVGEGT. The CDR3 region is CASSRHNLAGNEQFF. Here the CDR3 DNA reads TGTGCCAGCAGCCGACATAACTTAGCGGGAAATGAGCAGTTCTTC.

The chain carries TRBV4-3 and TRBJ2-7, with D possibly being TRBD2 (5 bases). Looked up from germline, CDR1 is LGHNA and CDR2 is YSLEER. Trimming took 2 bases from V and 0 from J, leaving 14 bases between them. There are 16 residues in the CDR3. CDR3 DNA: TGCGCCAGCAGCCAACGGGCGGGCAGACACTCCTACGAGCAGTACTTC. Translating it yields CASSQRAGRHSYEQYF.

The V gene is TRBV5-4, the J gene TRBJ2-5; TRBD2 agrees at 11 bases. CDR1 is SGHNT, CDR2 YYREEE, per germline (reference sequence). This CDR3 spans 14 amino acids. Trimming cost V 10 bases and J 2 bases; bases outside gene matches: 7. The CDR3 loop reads CAVSSGRFQETQYF. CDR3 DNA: TGTGCCGTTTCTAGCGGGAGGTTTCAAGAGACCCAGTACTTC.

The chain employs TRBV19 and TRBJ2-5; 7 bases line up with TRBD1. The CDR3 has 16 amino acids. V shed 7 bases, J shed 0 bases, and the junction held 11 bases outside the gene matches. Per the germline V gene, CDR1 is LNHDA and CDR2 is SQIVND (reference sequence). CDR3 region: CASTHAPDRYQETQYF. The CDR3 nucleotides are TGTGCCAGTACCCATGCCCCGGACAGGTACCAAGAGACCCAGTACTTC.

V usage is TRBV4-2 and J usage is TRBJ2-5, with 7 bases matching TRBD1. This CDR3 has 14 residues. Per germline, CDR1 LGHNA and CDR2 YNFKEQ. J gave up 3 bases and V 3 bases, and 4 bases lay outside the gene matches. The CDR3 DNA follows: TGTGCCAGCAGCCACGGGACAGAAGAAGAGACCCAGTACTTC. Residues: CASSHGTEEETQYF.

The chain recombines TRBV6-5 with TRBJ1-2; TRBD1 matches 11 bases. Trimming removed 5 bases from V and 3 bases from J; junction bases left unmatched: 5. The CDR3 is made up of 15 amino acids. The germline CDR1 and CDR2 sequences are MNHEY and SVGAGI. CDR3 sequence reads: CASSTRTGGYYGYTF. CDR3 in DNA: TGTGCCAGCAGTACTAGGACAGGGGGCTACTATGGCTACACCTTC.

CDR3 protein: CASSGRQTGEQYF. In nucleotides, the CDR3 is TGTGCCAGTAGTGGGCGACAGACGGGCGAGCAGTACTTC. The chain combines TRBV19 with TRBJ2-7; D is possibly TRBD1 (5 bases). The V gene lost 5 bases and the J gene lost 6 bases, with 14 bases spanning the gap. This CDR3 is built from 13 residues. Germline-derived CDR1 and CDR2 are LNHDA and SQIVND (reference sequence).

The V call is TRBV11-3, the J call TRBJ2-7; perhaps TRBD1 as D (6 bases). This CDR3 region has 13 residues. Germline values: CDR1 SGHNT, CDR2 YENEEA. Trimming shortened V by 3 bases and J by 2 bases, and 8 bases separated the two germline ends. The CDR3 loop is CASSLGHAYEQYF. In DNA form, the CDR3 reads TGTGCCAGCAGCTTGGGACATGCCTACGAGCAGTACTTC.

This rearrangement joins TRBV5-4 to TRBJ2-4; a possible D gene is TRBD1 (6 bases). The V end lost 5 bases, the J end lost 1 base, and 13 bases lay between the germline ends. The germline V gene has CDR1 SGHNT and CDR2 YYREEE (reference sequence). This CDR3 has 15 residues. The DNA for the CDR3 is TGTGCCAGCAGTGGACAGCCCTGGGCCAAAAACATTCAGTACTTC. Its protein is CASSGQPWAKNIQYF.

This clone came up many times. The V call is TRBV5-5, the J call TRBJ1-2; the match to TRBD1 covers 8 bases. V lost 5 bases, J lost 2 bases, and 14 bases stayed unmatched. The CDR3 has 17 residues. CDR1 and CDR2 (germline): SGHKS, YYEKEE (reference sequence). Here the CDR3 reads CASRLTILQGGNYGYTF. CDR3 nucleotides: TGTGCCAGCAGACTGACTATCCTACAGGGGGGGAACTATGGCTACACCTTC. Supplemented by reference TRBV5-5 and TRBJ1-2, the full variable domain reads DAGVTQSPTHLIKTRGQQVTLRCSPISGHKSVSWYQQVLGQGPQFIFQYYEKEERGRGNFPDRFSARQFPNYSSELNVNALLLGDSALYLCASRLTILQGGNYGYTFGSGTRLTVV.

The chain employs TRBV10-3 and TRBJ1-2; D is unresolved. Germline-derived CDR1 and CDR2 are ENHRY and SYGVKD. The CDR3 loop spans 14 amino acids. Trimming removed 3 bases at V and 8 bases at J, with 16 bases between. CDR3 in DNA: TGTGCCATCAGTGAAGCACTTGCTTTTTTGGGCTACACCTTC. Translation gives CAISEALAFLGYTF.

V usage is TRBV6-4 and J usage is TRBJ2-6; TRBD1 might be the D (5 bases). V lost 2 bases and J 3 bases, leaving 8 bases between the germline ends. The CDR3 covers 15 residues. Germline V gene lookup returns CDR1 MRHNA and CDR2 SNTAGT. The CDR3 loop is CASSDTQGGANVLTF. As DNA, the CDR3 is TGTGCCAGCAGTGACACCCAGGGTGGGGCCAACGTCCTGACTTTC.

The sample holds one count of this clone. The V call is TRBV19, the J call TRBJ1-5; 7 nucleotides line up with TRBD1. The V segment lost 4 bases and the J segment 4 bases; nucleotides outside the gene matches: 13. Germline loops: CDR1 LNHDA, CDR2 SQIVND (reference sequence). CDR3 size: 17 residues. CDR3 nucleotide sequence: TGTGCCAGTAGTACCCCATCAGGGGGACCAGCGAATCAGCCCCAGCATTTT. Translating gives CASSTPSGGPANQPQHF. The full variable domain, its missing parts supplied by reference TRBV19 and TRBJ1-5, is DGGITQSPKYLFRKEGQNVTLSCEQNLNHDAMYWYRQDPGQGLRLIYYSQIVNDFQKGDIAEGYSVSREKKESFPLTVTSAQKNPTAFYLCASSTPSGGPANQPQHFGDGTRLSIL.